Below are 27 T cell receptor beta chains sequenced from a single sample in a study of graft-versus-host responses after intestinal transplantation. These receptors have no known antigen. Assay: immunoSEQ multiplex PCR; the TCRdb copy retains only in-frame clones and omits some. The sample has under 130,000 clones, 90% to 95% seen once. Sequenced here: unstimulated CD8+ T cells sorted from spleen or lymph node cells, sampled before intestinal transplant. These receptors all come from a human donor who received an intestinal transplant.

This clone showed up just once. The chain recombines TRBV9 with TRBJ2-2; 12 nucleotides line up with TRBD1. Germline V gives CDR1 SGDLS, CDR2 YYNGEE. The V segment lost 1 base and the J segment 7 bases; nucleotides outside the gene matches: 8. The CDR3 contains 17 residues. In DNA form, the CDR3 reads TGTGCCAGCAGCGTACTCCGGGACAGGGGGCCCGGCGGGGAGCTGTTTTTT. Its protein is CASSVLRDRGPGGELFF.

The chain links TRBV4-1 to TRBJ2-1, with 12 bases aligning to TRBD1. V shed 5 bases, J shed 4 bases, and the junction held 3 bases outside the gene matches. This CDR3 comprises 15 residues. The germline gives CDR1 MGHRA, CDR2 YSYEKL. The CDR3 spells CASSWDRGPYNEQFF. In nucleotides, the CDR3 is TGCGCCAGCAGCTGGGACAGGGGGCCATACAATGAGCAGTTCTTC.

This chain links TRBV4-1 with TRBJ1-2, with D possibly TRBD1 on 6 matching bases. The V end lost 3 bases, the J end lost 3 bases, and 14 bases lay between the germline ends. This CDR3 region has 15 residues. Germline V CDR1 and CDR2: MGHRA, YSYEKL. CDR3 DNA sequence: TGCGCCAGCAGCCAGGGCAGGGGTGATTACTATGGCTACACCTTC. Translating it yields CASSQGRGDYYGYTF.

In this sample, this clone turned up once. The chain recombines TRBV11-3 with TRBJ2-1; 8 nucleotides line up with TRBD1. Germline V CDR1 and CDR2: SGHNT, YENEEA. This CDR3 contains 14 residues. Trimming cost V 5 bases and J 8 bases; bases outside gene matches: 8. As DNA, the CDR3 is TGTGCCAGCAGCGACAGGGGAAACCCGGATGAGCAGTTCTTC. Amino acid sequence: CASSDRGNPDEQFF.

This chain connects TRBV15 to TRBJ1-1; D is perhaps TRBD1 (6 bases). Trimming took off 6 bases at V and 0 bases at J, with 11 bases between the two ends. Germline-derived CDR1 and CDR2 are LNHNV and YYDKDF (reference sequence). The CDR3 consists of 14 residues. The CDR3 protein is CATRLQGLNTEAFF. In DNA form, the CDR3 reads TGTGCCACCAGATTACAGGGCCTGAACACTGAAGCTTTCTTT.

The genes are TRBV7-9 and TRBJ2-6; unclear D gene. The V end lost 3 bases, the J end lost 0 bases, and 9 bases lay between the germline ends. This CDR3 has 16 residues. Germline assignment: CDR1 SEHNR and CDR2 FQNEAQ (reference sequence). This CDR3 is CASSLGRPSGANVLTF. The CDR3 DNA follows: TGTGCCAGCAGCTTGGGCCGCCCCTCTGGGGCCAACGTCCTGACTTTC.

V and J are TRBV27 and TRBJ1-1, with a tentative D call TRBD1 (6 bases). This CDR3 has 14 residues. Germline-derived CDR1 and CDR2 are MNHEY and SMNVEV (reference sequence). Trimming pared 3 bases from V and 2 bases from J, leaving 10 bases between. The DNA of the CDR3 is TGTGCCAGCAGTTTGGGGGCCTCCAACACTGAAGCTTTCTTT. Amino acids: CASSLGASNTEAFF.

This chain uses TRBV5-4 with TRBJ1-1; D is perhaps TRBD1 (6 bases). CDR3 length: 16 amino acids. V lost 4 bases to trimming and J lost 5 bases, with 21 bases between them. CDR1 is SGHNT and CDR2 is YYREEE in the germline V gene (reference sequence). The CDR3 DNA follows: TGTGCCAGCAGCCCCGAGGGCCACAGGGCTAGGACTGAAGCTTTCTTT. Translation gives CASSPEGHRARTEAFF.

The V call is TRBV27, the J call TRBJ2-5; no definite D call. CDR3 length equals 15 residues. V gave up 0 bases and J gave up 0 bases, with 8 bases separating them. Germline V gene data show CDR1 as MNHEY and CDR2 as SMNVEV (reference sequence). Here the CDR3 reads CASSLSVLDQETQYF. The CDR3 nucleotides are TGTGCCAGCAGTTTATCGGTACTTGACCAAGAGACCCAGTACTTC.

The rearrangement links TRBV27 to TRBJ2-1; D gene ambiguous. The V gene's germline CDR1 is MNHEY and CDR2 SMNVEV (reference sequence). Trimming left V 6 bases short and J 3 bases short, with 6 bases between. The CDR3 totals 12 residues. In nucleotides, the CDR3 is TGTGCCAGCAGCATCATCTACAATGAGCAGTTCTTC. Its protein is CASSIIYNEQFF.

CDR3 sequence (DNA): TGTGCCAGCAGGGGCAATCTAGCTAACTATGGCTACACCTTC. This translates into CASRGNLANYGYTF. The chain uses TRBV6-1 and TRBJ1-2; D not resolved. The CDR3 totals 14 residues. Germline V CDR1 and CDR2: MNHNS, SASEGT. V was clipped by 6 bases and J by 0 bases, with 11 bases between them.

In this sample, this clone turned up once. The rearrangement links TRBV6-1 to TRBJ2-1; 11 bases are shared with TRBD2. The CDR3 totals 15 residues. Germline V gives CDR1 MNHNS, CDR2 SASEGT. V lost 8 bases and J lost 2; bases outside the gene matches: 5. The CDR3 protein is CASAPGLAAYNEQFF. CDR3 coding DNA: TGTGCCAGCGCCCCGGGACTAGCGGCCTACAATGAGCAGTTCTTC.

The CDR3 DNA reads TGTGCCAGCAGCCGACAGGGGGTCGGAGGCTACACCTTC. This encodes CASSRQGVGGYTF. The chain has TRBV7-6 and TRBJ1-2; 9 positions agree with TRBD1. V dropped 5 bases and J dropped 8; count of bases not matched to a gene: 6. The CDR3 is 13 residues long. CDR1 and CDR2 from the germline V gene are SGHVS and FNYEAQ.

V usage is TRBV19 and J usage is TRBJ1-5, with 10 bases aligning to TRBD1. Germline values: CDR1 LNHDA, CDR2 SQIVND (reference sequence). The J segment lost 5 bases and the V segment lost 4 bases, leaving 5 bases of the junction unmatched. CDR3 length: 15 residues. The CDR3: CASSTTGQGHQPQHF. The CDR3 bases are TGTGCCAGTAGTACTACGGGACAGGGGCATCAGCCCCAGCATTTT.

The chain carries TRBV4-2 and TRBJ1-3, with TRBD1 matching over 8 bases. Per the germline V gene, CDR1 is LGHNA and CDR2 is YNFKEQ. CDR3 length: 15 amino acids. V lost 7 bases to trimming and J lost 2 bases; unmatched junction nucleotides: 7. CDR3 in amino acids: CASNGQGGTGNTIYF. The CDR3 coding sequence is TGTGCCAGCAACGGACAGGGAGGGACTGGAAACACCATATATTTT.

This sequence joins TRBV14 and TRBJ1-3; D ambiguous. The CDR3 is made up of 16 amino acids. Trimming removed 3 bases from V and 3 bases from J, with 15 bases in between. The V gene's germline CDR1 is SGHDN and CDR2 FVKESK. This chain's CDR3 is CASSQGLGISGNTIYF. CDR3 bases: TGTGCCAGCAGCCAGGGGTTGGGGATAAGTGGAAACACCATATATTTT. Variable domain in full (rest from reference TRBV14 and TRBJ1-3): EAGVTQFPSHSVIEKGQTVTLRCDPISGHDNLYWYRRVMGKEIKFLLHFVKESKQDESGMPNNRFLAERTGGTYSTLKVQPAELEDSGVYFCASSQGLGISGNTIYFGEGSWLTVV.

J is TRBJ2-5 and V is TRBV7-9; 7 nucleotides match TRBD2. The CDR3 runs 14 residues. Trimming cost V 6 bases and J 2 bases; bases outside gene matches: 6. Germline CDR1 reads SEHNR; CDR2 reads FQNEAQ (reference sequence). DNA for the CDR3: TGTGCCAGCAGTGCCGGGGGGATTCAAGAGACCCAGTACTTC. It yields the protein CASSAGGIQETQYF.

This clone was seen a handful of times. The chain joins TRBV4-1 to TRBJ2-1; no firm D call. This CDR3 spans 13 amino acids. The germline gives CDR1 MGHRA, CDR2 YSYEKL. V was shortened by 1 base and J by 8 bases, with 9 bases between the two germline ends. The CDR3 loop is CASSQVVVDEQFF. CDR3 sequence (DNA): TGCGCCAGCAGCCAAGTAGTCGTAGATGAGCAGTTCTTC.

The chain employs TRBV6-4 and TRBJ1-4; no firm D call. The CDR3 loop spans 13 amino acids. Germline CDR1 and CDR2: MRHNA and SNTAGT. V was pared by 6 bases and J by 7 bases, with 12 bases between. The CDR3 loop reads CASSQRSGEKLFF. The CDR3 bases are TGTGCCAGCAGCCAACGGTCAGGTGAAAAACTGTTTTTT.

This chain uses TRBV5-1 with TRBJ2-3; possibly TRBD1 or TRBD2 for D (5 bases each). The CDR3 extends over 16 amino acids. The V and J ends lost 4 bases and 2 bases respectively, with 17 bases between them. The germline gives CDR1 SGHRS, CDR2 YFSETQ. DNA of the CDR3: TGCGCCAGCAGCACCCCCCGGGACGGATTCACAGATACGCAGTATTTT. This sequence encodes CASSTPRDGFTDTQYF.

With regard to this clone: Within the sample, other DNA sequences also encode this same CDR3. This chain links TRBV29-1 with TRBJ1-1; 9 nucleotides align to TRBD1. Per the germline V gene, CDR1 is SQVTM and CDR2 is ANQGSEA. The CDR3 has 19 residues. V shed 4 bases, J shed 1 base, and the junction held 19 bases outside the gene matches. The CDR3 DNA follows: TGCAGCGTTGTAAATAGGACAGGGGAGATTATAAGAGGGAACACTGAAGCTTTCTTT. This gives the protein CSVVNRTGEIIRGNTEAFF.

The V gene is TRBV19, the J gene TRBJ1-2; 11 bases fit TRBD1. V trimming: 6 bases; J trimming: 0 bases; junction bases outside the gene matches: 6. The CDR3 sequence is 16 residues long. Germline V CDR1 and CDR2: LNHDA, SQIVND (reference sequence). CDR3 bases: TGTGCCAGTAGGGACAGGGGGCAGGTGGCTAACTATGGCTACACCTTC. Translation: CASRDRGQVANYGYTF.

The CDR3 DNA is TGTGCCAGTAGTATTGTAGGGGCTCAGCCCCAGCATTTT. It yields the protein CASSIVGAQPQHF. The chain recombines TRBV19 with TRBJ1-5; tentative D call: TRBD1 (5 bases). CDR1 and CDR2 (germline): LNHDA, SQIVND (reference sequence). CDR3 length equals 13 residues. V was pared by 3 bases and J by 6 bases, with 9 bases between.

The sample holds one count of this clone. This rearrangement joins TRBV19 to TRBJ2-1; D is perhaps TRBD2 (6 bases). There are 12 residues in the CDR3. V was clipped by 8 bases and J by 10 bases, with 15 bases between them. Germline CDR1 reads LNHDA; CDR2 reads SQIVND (reference sequence). The CDR3 here is CASARFSGEQFF. CDR3 nucleotide sequence: TGTGCCAGTGCAAGATTTAGCGGAGAGCAGTTCTTC.

V and J are TRBV9 and TRBJ2-2; 12 nucleotides align to TRBD1. This CDR3 comprises 18 residues. V lost 4 bases, J lost 6 bases, and 13 bases stayed unmatched. Germline V CDR1 and CDR2: SGDLS, YYNGEE. The CDR3 sequence: CASSPQVPGQGASGELFF. For the CDR3, the DNA is TGTGCCAGCAGCCCCCAAGTTCCGGGACAGGGGGCGTCCGGGGAGCTGTTTTTT.

The V and J genes are TRBV6-6 and TRBJ2-3, with TRBD1 matching over 12 bases. CDR3 length equals 16 residues. V shed 6 bases and J 3 bases; nucleotides not matched to a gene: 7. From germline, CDR1 is MNHNY and CDR2 SVGAGI (reference sequence). CDR3 region: CASRNRDRGRTDTQYF. DNA for the CDR3: TGTGCCAGCAGGAACAGGGACAGGGGGCGAACAGATACGCAGTATTTT.

In DNA, the CDR3 is TGTGCCAGCAGCCCGGACATTCCCTCTGGGAATGAGCAGTTCTTC. Translation: CASSPDIPSGNEQFF. This chain links TRBV7-9 with TRBJ2-1, with D perhaps matching TRBD1 (5 bases). Germline assignment: CDR1 SEHNR and CDR2 FQNEAQ (reference sequence). The germline V and J ends were trimmed by 5 bases and 7 bases, with 18 bases remaining between them. The CDR3 extends over 15 amino acids.